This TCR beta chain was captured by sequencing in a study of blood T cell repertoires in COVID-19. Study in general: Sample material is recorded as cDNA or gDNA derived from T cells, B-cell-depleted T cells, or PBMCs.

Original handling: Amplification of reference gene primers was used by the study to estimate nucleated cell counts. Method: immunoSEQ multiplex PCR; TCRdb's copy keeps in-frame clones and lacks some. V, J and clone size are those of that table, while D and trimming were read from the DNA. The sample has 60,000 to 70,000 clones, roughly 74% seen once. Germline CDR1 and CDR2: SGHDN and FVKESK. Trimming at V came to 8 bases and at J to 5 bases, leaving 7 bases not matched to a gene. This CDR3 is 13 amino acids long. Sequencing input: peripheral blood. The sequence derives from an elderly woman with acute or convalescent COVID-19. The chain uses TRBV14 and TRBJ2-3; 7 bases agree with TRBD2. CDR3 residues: CASGRGRVDTQYF. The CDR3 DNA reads TGTGCCAGCGGGAGGGGCCGGGTAGATACGCAGTATTTT.